The sequence of this TCR beta chain was determined in a study of blood T cell repertoires in COVID-19. Across the study: Donors in the United States, Italy and Spain gave samples during acute or convalescent COVID-19. T cells, B-cell-depleted T cells, or PBMCs provided the cDNA or gDNA that served as material.

Per the authors' pipeline: By means of reference gene primer amplification, nucleated cell counts were estimated. Generated by immunoSEQ multiplex PCR, the TCRdb table keeps only in-frame clones and is missing some. V, J and clone size reflect that table, while D and trimming were determined from the DNA. The sample records 95,000 to 150,000 clones, 80% to 90% being singletons. The CDR3 loop spans 14 amino acids. Germline V gene sequence: CDR1 MGHRA, CDR2 YSYEKL. The germline V and J ends were trimmed by 1 base and 5 bases, with 9 bases remaining between them. The chain has TRBV4-1 and TRBJ1-5; D unresolved. This TCR derives from a man aged 40-49 years with acute or convalescent COVID-19. The specimen sequenced was peripheral blood. Here the CDR3 DNA reads TGCGCCAGCAGCCAAGGGGCAGGCGATCAGCCCCAGCATTTT. It is translated as CASSQGAGDQPQHF.